These 23 T cell receptor beta chains came from one sample sequenced in a study of cytomegalovirus exposure and HLA in healthy donors. With 60 Vbeta and 13 Jbeta primers, the PCR was carried out. Sequencing was performed with immunoSEQ multiplex PCR; in TCRdb, only in-frame clones are kept and a portion is missing. The sample holds more than 85,000 clones; less than 85% are singletons and the top ten take more than 8%. The sample comprised PBMCs. These receptors were collected from a middle-aged man in good health and CMV-seropositive.

In this sample, this clone turned up a few times. The chain joins TRBV18 to TRBJ1-5, with 12 bases that match TRBD1. The V gene's germline CDR1 is KGHSH and CDR2 LQKENI. CDR3 length: 16 residues. J was trimmed by 7 bases and V by 3 bases; bases with no gene match: 7. The chain's CDR3 is CASSPTRDRGLQPQHF. CDR3 nucleotides: TGTGCCAGCTCACCGACCAGGGACAGGGGGCTCCAGCCCCAGCATTTT. The full variable domain, rest sourced from reference TRBV18 and TRBJ1-5, is NAGVMQNPRHLVRRRGQEARLRCSPMKGHSHVYWYRQLPEEGLKFMVYLQKENIIDESGMPKERFSAEFPKEGPSILRIQQVVRGDSAAYFCASSPTRDRGLQPQHFGDGTRLSIL.

The genes are TRBV5-6 and TRBJ2-2; TRBD1 might be the D (5 bases). The CDR3 covers 15 residues. In germline, CDR1 is SGHDT, CDR2 YYEEEE. Trimming removed 0 bases at V and 5 bases at J, with 11 bases between. The CDR3 sequence: CASSLALTATGELFF. As DNA, the CDR3 is TGTGCCAGCAGCTTGGCCCTGACAGCAACCGGGGAGCTGTTTTTT.

The chain recombines TRBV19 with TRBJ2-3; 8 bases map to TRBD1. The CDR3 spans 16 residues. In germline, CDR1 is LNHDA, CDR2 SQIVND (reference sequence). The V segment lost 5 bases and the J segment 2 bases; nucleotides outside the gene matches: 9. CDR3 region: CASSYTGQGLTDTQYF. CDR3 nucleotide sequence: TGTGCCAGTAGTTATACTGGACAGGGCCTCACAGATACGCAGTATTTT. Full variable domain (missing parts from reference TRBV19 and TRBJ2-3): DGGITQSPKYLFRKEGQNVTLSCEQNLNHDAMYWYRQDPGQGLRLIYYSQIVNDFQKGDIAEGYSVSREKKESFPLTVTSAQKNPTAFYLCASSYTGQGLTDTQYFGPGTRLTVL.

The V and J genes are TRBV7-2 and TRBJ2-2; 9 nucleotides agree with TRBD1. This CDR3 region has 15 residues. V was pared by 5 bases and J by 6 bases, with 7 bases of the junction left unmatched. Germline CDR1 reads SGHTA; CDR2 reads FQGNSA. In DNA form, the CDR3 reads TGTGCCAGCAGCACGGGGGACAGGGTGGCCGGGGAGCTGTTTTTT. Translating gives CASSTGDRVAGELFF.

V is TRBV6-4 and J is TRBJ2-1, with 7 bases aligning to TRBD1. Looked up from germline, CDR1 is MRHNA and CDR2 is SNTAGT. V trimming: 6 bases; J trimming: 1 base; junction bases outside the gene matches: 3. The length of the CDR3 is 14 residues. CDR3 sequence: CASSLQGSYNEQFF. CDR3 nucleotides: TGTGCCAGCAGCTTACAGGGGTCCTACAATGAGCAGTTCTTC.

The chain links TRBV5-5 to TRBJ1-5; D uncertain. The CDR3 contains 13 residues. Germline assignment: CDR1 SGHKS and CDR2 YYEKEE (reference sequence). V gave up 0 bases and J gave up 5 bases, with 6 bases separating them. CDR3 DNA sequence: TGTGCCAGCAGCTTGGGGCAGTATCAGCCCCAGCATTTT. Protein: CASSLGQYQPQHF.

This chain links TRBV4-3 with TRBJ1-1; D unclear. This CDR3 has 15 amino acids. Trimming took off 0 bases at V and 5 bases at J, with 13 bases between the two ends. Germline CDR1 reads LGHNA; CDR2 reads YSLEER. CDR3: CASSQDNEGGTEAFF. As DNA, the CDR3 is TGCGCCAGCAGCCAAGATAACGAGGGTGGGACTGAAGCTTTCTTT.

V and J are TRBV10-1 and TRBJ1-1, with TRBD1 identical over 9 bases. This CDR3 comprises 15 residues. J was trimmed by 1 base and V by 5 bases; bases with no gene match: 5. Germline values: CDR1 WNHNN, CDR2 SYGVQD (reference sequence). The DNA of the CDR3 is TGCGCCAGCAGTCCCGGGACAGGGCCGAACACTGAAGCTTTCTTT. Its protein is CASSPGTGPNTEAFF.

This rearrangement joins TRBV7-9 to TRBJ2-1, with D possibly being TRBD2 (6 bases). This CDR3 comprises 15 residues. Trimming shortened V by 6 bases and J by 3 bases, and 15 bases separated the two germline ends. The germline V gene has CDR1 SEHNR and CDR2 FQNEAQ (reference sequence). DNA for the CDR3: TGTGCCAGCAGTCCCCCCTGGAGGGGCTACAATGAGCAGTTCTTC. Residues: CASSPPWRGYNEQFF.

This clone has more than one count but fewer than ten. The chain links TRBV7-9 to TRBJ2-2; no definite D call. V was cut by 0 bases and J by 11 bases, with 10 bases left in between. The CDR3 runs 13 residues. In germline, CDR1 is SEHNR, CDR2 FQNEAQ (reference sequence). The CDR3 here is CASSLAGQDELFF. Written as DNA, the CDR3 is TGTGCCAGCAGCTTAGCTGGCCAGGATGAGCTGTTTTTT.

To note about this clone: A read error may produce the germline difference seen at one junction end. The genes are TRBV7-7 and TRBJ2-2; tentatively, D is TRBD2 (6 bases). The CDR3 is 14 residues long. Germline loops: CDR1 SSHAT, CDR2 FNYEAQ (reference sequence). This CDR3 is CASSSTTGGGELFF. In DNA, the CDR3 is TGTGCTAGCAGCTCTACTACCGGGGGCGGGGAGCTGTTTTTT.

The gene calls are TRBV7-9 and TRBJ1-4; D remains ambiguous. There are 15 residues in the CDR3. V gave up 4 bases and J gave up 0 bases, with 9 bases separating them. Germline CDR1 SEHNR, CDR2 FQNEAQ (reference sequence). The CDR3 loop reads CASSSRIATNEKLFF. CDR3 coding DNA: TGTGCCAGCAGCTCTAGGATTGCAACTAATGAAAAACTGTTTTTT.

This chain joins TRBV19 and TRBJ1-5; 9 bases are a match to TRBD1. The V gene end was trimmed by 4 bases and the J gene end by 1 base; junction bases not matched to a gene: 8. There are 17 residues in the CDR3. Germline V gene sequence: CDR1 LNHDA, CDR2 SQIVND (reference sequence). This chain's CDR3 is CASSNFGDRVSNQPQHF. CDR3 coding DNA: TGTGCCAGTAGTAATTTTGGGGACAGGGTAAGCAATCAGCCCCAGCATTTT.

DNA of the CDR3: TGTGCCAGCAGCCACGGTACCCTCACAGGGGAAATCACCGGGGAGCTGTTTTTT. Translating it yields CASSHGTLTGEITGELFF. The rearrangement joins TRBV4-2 to TRBJ2-2, with 7 bases that match TRBD1. CDR3 length: 18 residues. Germline lookup yields CDR1 LGHNA and CDR2 YNFKEQ. The V and J ends lost 3 bases and 4 bases, in that order; junction bases with no gene match: 14.

The chain links TRBV28 to TRBJ1-1, with unresolved D. CDR1 is MDHEN and CDR2 is SYDVKM in the germline V gene. The CDR3 covers 15 residues. V was shortened by 4 bases and J by 1 base, with 13 bases between the two germline ends. The CDR3 DNA reads TGTGCCAGCAGTTGGTCACGGGTGGGGAACACTGAAGCTTTCTTT. Its translation is CASSWSRVGNTEAFF.

This chain links TRBV7-2 with TRBJ2-4; D may be TRBD1 (5 bases). The germline gives CDR1 SGHTA, CDR2 FQGNSA. Trimming shortened V by 5 bases and J by 10 bases, and 18 bases separated the two germline ends. The CDR3 sequence is 14 residues long. Here the CDR3 DNA reads TGTGCCAGCAGCCCCCAGGGCCCGCTCCCGATTCAGTACTTC. This encodes CASSPQGPLPIQYF. Full variable domain (rest looked up from reference TRBV7-2 and TRBJ2-4): GAGVSQSPSNKVTEKGKDVELRCDPISGHTALYWYRQSLGQGLEFLIYFQGNSAPDKSGLPSDRFSAERTGGSVSTLTIQRTQQEDSAVYLCASSPQGPLPIQYFGAGTRLSVL.

The CDR3 region is CASSIAPRQGSNEQFF. The CDR3 bases are TGTGCCAGTAGTATAGCCCCGCGACAGGGTTCCAATGAGCAGTTCTTC. This chain links TRBV19 with TRBJ2-1, with 7 bases fitting TRBD1. With V trimmed by 1 base and J by 6 bases, 9 bases remained unmatched. Germline V gene sequence: CDR1 LNHDA, CDR2 SQIVND (reference sequence). This CDR3 is 16 amino acids long. The variable domain in full, with the rest retrieved from reference TRBV19 and TRBJ2-1, is DGGITQSPKYLFRKEGQNVTLSCEQNLNHDAMYWYRQDPGQGLRLIYYSQIVNDFQKGDIAEGYSVSREKKESFPLTVTSAQKNPTAFYLCASSIAPRQGSNEQFFGPGTRLTVL.

There are a few counts of this clone. This chain links TRBV30 with TRBJ2-3, with TRBD2 matching over 7 bases. This CDR3 has 15 residues. Germline CDR1 and CDR2: GTSNPN and SVGIG (reference sequence). The J segment lost 2 bases and the V segment lost 4 bases, leaving 9 bases of the junction unmatched. CDR3 sequence: CAWTPGLAVTDTQYF. For the CDR3, the DNA is TGTGCCTGGACCCCGGGGCTAGCGGTCACAGATACGCAGTATTTT.

The CDR3 sequence: CASAKTSSPTYEQYF. As DNA, the CDR3 is TGTGCCAGCGCTAAGACTAGCTCTCCTACCTACGAGCAGTACTTC. The chain links TRBV9 to TRBJ2-7; 7 bases match TRBD2. Trimming at V came to 7 bases and at J to 2 bases, leaving 12 bases not matched to a gene. The CDR3 runs 15 residues. Germline CDR1 and CDR2: SGDLS and YYNGEE.

J is TRBJ2-6 and V is TRBV15; D unresolved. The CDR3 consists of 15 residues. Trimming took 1 base from V and 4 from J, leaving 8 bases between them. CDR1 is LNHNV and CDR2 is YYDKDF in the germline V gene (reference sequence). The CDR3 bases are TGTGCCACCAGCAGAGGCATAGCAGGGGCCAACGTCCTGACTTTC. Translated, it gives CATSRGIAGANVLTF.

The chain links TRBV6-6 to TRBJ2-2; D possibly corresponds to TRBD1 (6 bases). Germline V gene lookup returns CDR1 MNHNY and CDR2 SVGAGI (reference sequence). There are 15 residues in the CDR3. V lost 7 bases and J 4 bases, leaving 16 bases between the germline ends. This chain's CDR3 is CASIQSRGGTGELFF. In DNA, the CDR3 is TGTGCCAGCATCCAAAGCAGGGGCGGCACCGGGGAGCTGTTTTTT.

This chain connects TRBV10-3 to TRBJ2-3, with D possibly matching TRBD1 (5 bases). This CDR3 region has 15 residues. Germline assignment: CDR1 ENHRY and CDR2 SYGVKD. V lost 4 bases and J 4 bases, leaving 15 bases between the germline ends. This CDR3 reads CAISGHGAGPDTQYF. Written as DNA, the CDR3 is TGTGCCATCAGTGGCCATGGGGCAGGGCCAGATACGCAGTATTTT.

The chain employs TRBV13 and TRBJ2-5; 8 bases are a match to TRBD2. Germline CDR1 PRHDT, CDR2 FYEKMQ (reference sequence). Trimming cost V 2 bases and J 1 base; bases outside gene matches: 6. This CDR3 contains 16 residues. DNA for the CDR3: TGTGCCAGCAGCTTAATCCACCGGGGGGGCCAAGAGACCCAGTACTTC. Its translation: CASSLIHRGGQETQYF.